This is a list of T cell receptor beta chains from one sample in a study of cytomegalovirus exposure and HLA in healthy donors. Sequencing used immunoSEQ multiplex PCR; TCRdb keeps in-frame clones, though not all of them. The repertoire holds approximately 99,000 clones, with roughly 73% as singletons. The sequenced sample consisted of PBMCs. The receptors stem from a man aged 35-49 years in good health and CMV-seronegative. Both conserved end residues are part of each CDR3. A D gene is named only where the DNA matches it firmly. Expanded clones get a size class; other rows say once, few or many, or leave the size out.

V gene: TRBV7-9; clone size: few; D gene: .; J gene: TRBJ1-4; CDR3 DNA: TGTGCCAGCAGCTTAGCCCGGGGGTTCGCTGAAAAACTGTTTTTT; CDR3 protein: CASSLARGFAEKLFF
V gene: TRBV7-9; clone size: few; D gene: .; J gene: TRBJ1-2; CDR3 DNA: TGTGCCAGCAGCTTGGGGGGGGGCAGGCGTGGCTACACCTTC; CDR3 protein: CASSLGGGRRGYTF
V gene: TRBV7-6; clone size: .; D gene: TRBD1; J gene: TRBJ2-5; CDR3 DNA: TGTGCCAGCAGCTCACTACCGGGACAGGGAGGGCAAGAGACCCAGTACTTC; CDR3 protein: CASSSLPGQGGQETQYF
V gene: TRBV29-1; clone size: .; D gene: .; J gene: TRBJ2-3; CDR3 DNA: TGCAGCGTTAGGGGGGGCAGGGCCCCAGATACGCAGTATTTT; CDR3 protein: CSVRGGRAPDTQYF
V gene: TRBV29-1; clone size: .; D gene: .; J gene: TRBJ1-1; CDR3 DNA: TGCAGCGTTGAGTACATCAGGAACACTGAAGCTTTCTTT; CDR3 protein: CSVEYIRNTEAFF
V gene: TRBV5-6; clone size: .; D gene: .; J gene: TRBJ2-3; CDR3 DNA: TGTGCCAGCAGCGCAGGGACACCAGATACGCAGTATTTT; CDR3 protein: CASSAGTPDTQYF
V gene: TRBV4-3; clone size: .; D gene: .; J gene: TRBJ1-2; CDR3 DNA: TGCGCCAGCAGCCAAGACCACCTTCTAGGCTACACCTTC; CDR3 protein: CASSQDHLLGYTF
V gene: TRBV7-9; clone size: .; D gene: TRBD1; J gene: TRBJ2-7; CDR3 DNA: TGTGCCAGCAGCTGGATGACAGGGGCCGAGCAGTACTTC; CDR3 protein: CASSWMTGAEQYF
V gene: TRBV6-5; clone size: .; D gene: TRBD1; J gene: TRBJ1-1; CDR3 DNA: TGTGCCAGCAGTTACGCACGGACAGGGCATACTGAAGCTTTCTTT; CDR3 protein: CASSYARTGHTEAFF
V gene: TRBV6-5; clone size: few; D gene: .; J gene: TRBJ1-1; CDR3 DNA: TGTGCCAGCAGTCAAGGTTCGGACTTCGAAGCTTTCTTT; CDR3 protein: CASSQGSDFEAFF
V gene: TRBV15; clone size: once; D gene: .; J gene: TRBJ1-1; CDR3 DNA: TGTGCCACCAGCGTCGATGGACACCGTACTGAAGCTTTCTTT; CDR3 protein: CATSVDGHRTEAFF
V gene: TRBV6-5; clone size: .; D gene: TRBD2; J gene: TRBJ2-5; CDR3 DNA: TGTGCCAGCAGACCACTAGCGGGGGGGCAAGAGACCCAGTACTTC; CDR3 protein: CASRPLAGGQETQYF
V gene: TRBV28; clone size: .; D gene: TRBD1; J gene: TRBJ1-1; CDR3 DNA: TGTGCCAGCAGTTTAATGGGACAGACGTTTGAAGCTTTCTTT; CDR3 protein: CASSLMGQTFEAFF
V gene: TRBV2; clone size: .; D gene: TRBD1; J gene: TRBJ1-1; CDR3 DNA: TGTGCCAGCGAACAGGGGGCAGAGGCTTTCTTT; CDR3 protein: CASEQGAEAFF
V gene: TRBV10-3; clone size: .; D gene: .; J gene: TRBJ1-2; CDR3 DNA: TGTGCCATCAGTGAGTCTCTCCTACGGGAGTATGGCTACACCTTC; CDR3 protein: CAISESLLREYGYTF
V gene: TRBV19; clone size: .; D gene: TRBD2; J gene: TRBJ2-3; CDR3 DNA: TGTGCCAGTAGTATAGCCCCACTAGCGGGACCCAATGCCCCGCAGTATTTT; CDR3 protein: CASSIAPLAGPNAPQYF
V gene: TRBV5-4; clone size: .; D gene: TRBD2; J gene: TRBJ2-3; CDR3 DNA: TGTGCCAGCAGCTCCCGGACTAGCGTAACCACAGATACGCAGTATTTT; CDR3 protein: CASSSRTSVTTDTQYF
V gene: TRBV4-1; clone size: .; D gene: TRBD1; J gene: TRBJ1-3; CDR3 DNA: TGCGCCAGCAGCCCGGACAGGGAGGCTGGAAACACCATATATTTT; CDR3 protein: CASSPDREAGNTIYF
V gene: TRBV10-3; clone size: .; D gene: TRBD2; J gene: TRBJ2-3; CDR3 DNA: TGTGCCATCAGTGATCCCCCGGGACTAGAAGCAGATACGCAGTATTTT; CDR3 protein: CAISDPPGLEADTQYF
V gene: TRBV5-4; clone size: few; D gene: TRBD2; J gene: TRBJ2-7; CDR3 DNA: TGTGCCAGCAGCTTAGCGGGGGGGTGGGACGAGCAGTACTTC; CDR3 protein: CASSLAGGWDEQYF
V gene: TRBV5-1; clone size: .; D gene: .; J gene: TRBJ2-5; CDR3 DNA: TGCGCCAGCAGCTTGACAGGGTTTGAGGAGACCCAGTACTTC; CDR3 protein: CASSLTGFEETQYF
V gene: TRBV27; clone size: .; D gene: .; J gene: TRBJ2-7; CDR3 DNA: TGTGCCAGCAAGAAAGCAGGGATCTACGAGCAGTACTTC; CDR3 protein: CASKKAGIYEQYF
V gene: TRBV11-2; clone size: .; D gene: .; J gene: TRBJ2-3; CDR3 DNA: TGTGCCAGCAGCTTAGGATCAGCAGATACGCAGTATTTT; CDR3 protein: CASSLGSADTQYF
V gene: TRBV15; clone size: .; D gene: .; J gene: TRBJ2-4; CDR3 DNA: TGTGCCACCAGCAGAGATCGTTTAGCCAAAAACATTCAGTACTTC; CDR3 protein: CATSRDRLAKNIQYF
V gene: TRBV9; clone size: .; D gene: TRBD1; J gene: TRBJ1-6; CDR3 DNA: TGTGCCAGCAGCGTAGACAGGGGTCCACCCCTCCACTTT; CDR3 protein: CASSVDRGPPLHF
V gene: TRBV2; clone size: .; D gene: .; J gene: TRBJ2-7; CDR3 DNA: TGTGCCAGCAGTAGCCCTTACGAGCAGTACTTC; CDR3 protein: CASSSPYEQYF
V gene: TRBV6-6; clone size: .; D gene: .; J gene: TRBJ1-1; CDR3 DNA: TGTGCCAGCATTCTCTCCCCGACGGGCACTGAAGCTTTCTTT; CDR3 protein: CASILSPTGTEAFF
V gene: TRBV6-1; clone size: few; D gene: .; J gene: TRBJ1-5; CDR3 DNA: TGTGCCAGCAGTGAATGGGGGGGCTGGGGCAATCAGCCCCAGCATTTT; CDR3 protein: CASSEWGGWGNQPQHF
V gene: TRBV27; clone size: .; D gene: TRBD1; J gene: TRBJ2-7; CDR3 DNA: TGTGCCAGCAGTCCCCGGACAGGGAGGACCGGCTCCTACGAGCAGTACTTC; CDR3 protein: CASSPRTGRTGSYEQYF
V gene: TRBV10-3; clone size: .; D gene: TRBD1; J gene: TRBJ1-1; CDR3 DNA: TGTGCCACCTCAGGGGGGAACACTGAAGCTTTCTTT; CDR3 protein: CATSGGNTEAFF
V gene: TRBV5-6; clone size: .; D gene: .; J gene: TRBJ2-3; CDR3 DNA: TGTGCCAGCAGCTCTATAGCGGAAGATACGCAGTATTTT; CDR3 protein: CASSSIAEDTQYF
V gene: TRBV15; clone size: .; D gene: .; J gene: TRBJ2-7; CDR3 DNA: TGTGCCACCAGCAGAGGCGGCCGCTACGAGCAGTACTTC; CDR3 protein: CATSRGGRYEQYF
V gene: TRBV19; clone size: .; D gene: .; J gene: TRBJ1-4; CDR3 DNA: TGTGCCAGTAGTTCAGAGTACTATAATGAAAAACTGTTTTTT; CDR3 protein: CASSSEYYNEKLFF
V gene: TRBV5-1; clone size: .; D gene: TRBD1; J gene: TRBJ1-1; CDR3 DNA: TGCGCCAGCACGAAGACAGGGGAGAACACTGAAGCTTTCTTT; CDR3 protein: CASTKTGENTEAFF
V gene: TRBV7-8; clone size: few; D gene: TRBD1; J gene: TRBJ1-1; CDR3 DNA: TGTGCCAGCAGCTCGGACAGGGAGAACACTGAAGCTTTCTTT; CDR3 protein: CASSSDRENTEAFF
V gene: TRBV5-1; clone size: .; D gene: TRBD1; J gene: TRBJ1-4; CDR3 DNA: TGCGCCAGCAGCCCACAGGGGTTTAATGAAAAACTGTTTTTT; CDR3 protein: CASSPQGFNEKLFF
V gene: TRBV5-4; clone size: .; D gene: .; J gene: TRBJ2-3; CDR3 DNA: TGTGCCAGCCTCCTGAAAGGGGGGGCCCCAGATACGCAGTATTTT; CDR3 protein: CASLLKGGAPDTQYF
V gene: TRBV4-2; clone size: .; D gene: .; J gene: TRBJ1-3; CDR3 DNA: TGTGCCAGCAGCCGAGAAACGGGCTCTGGAAACACCATATATTTT; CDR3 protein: CASSRETGSGNTIYF
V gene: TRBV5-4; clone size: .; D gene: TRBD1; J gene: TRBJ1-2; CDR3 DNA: TGTGCCAGCGTCCCATTCGACAGGGTCGATGGCTACACCTTC; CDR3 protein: CASVPFDRVDGYTF
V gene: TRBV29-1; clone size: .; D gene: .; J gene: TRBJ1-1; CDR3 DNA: TGCAGCGTTGTCCGACAGCTGAACACTGAAGCTTTCTTT; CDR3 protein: CSVVRQLNTEAFF
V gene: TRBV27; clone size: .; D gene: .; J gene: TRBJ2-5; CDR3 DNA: TGTGCCAGCAGCCCGGTCGAGGGCTCAGAGACCCAGTACTTC; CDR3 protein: CASSPVEGSETQYF
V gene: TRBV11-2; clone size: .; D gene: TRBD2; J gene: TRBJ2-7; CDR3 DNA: TGTGCCAGCAGCCGGGACTACTTCTACGAGCAGTACTTC; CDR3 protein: CASSRDYFYEQYF
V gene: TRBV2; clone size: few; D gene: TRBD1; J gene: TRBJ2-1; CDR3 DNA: TGTGCCAGCAGACCGGGACAGGGGGCGAACAATGAGCAGTTCTTC; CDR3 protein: CASRPGQGANNEQFF
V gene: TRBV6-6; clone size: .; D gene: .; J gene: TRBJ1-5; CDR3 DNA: TGTGCCAGCAGTTTCACACAGGGAAATAGCAATCAGCCCCAGCATTTT; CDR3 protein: CASSFTQGNSNQPQHF
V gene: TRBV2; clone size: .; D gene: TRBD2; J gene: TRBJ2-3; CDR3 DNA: TGTGCCAGCCTCAATCGAGTAGCGGGGGCGGGAGATACGCAGTATTTT; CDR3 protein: CASLNRVAGAGDTQYF
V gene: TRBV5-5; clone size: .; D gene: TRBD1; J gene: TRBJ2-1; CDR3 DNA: TGTGCCAGCAGCCCCCGGGACAGGGGTGACACTGAGCAGTTCTTC; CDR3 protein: CASSPRDRGDTEQFF
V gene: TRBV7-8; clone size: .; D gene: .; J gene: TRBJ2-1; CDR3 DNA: TGTGCCAGCAGCTTCGGTGCAGGTTTCGGTGAGCAGTTCTTC; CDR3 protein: CASSFGAGFGEQFF
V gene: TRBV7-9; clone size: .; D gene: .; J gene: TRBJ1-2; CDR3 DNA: TGTGCCAGCAGCTTAGTACAAATGGTGGGCTACACCTTC; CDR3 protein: CASSLVQMVGYTF
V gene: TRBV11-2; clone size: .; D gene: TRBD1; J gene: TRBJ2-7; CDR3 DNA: TGTGCCAGCAGCTTACGACAGGGGTACGAGCAGTACTTC; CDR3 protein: CASSLRQGYEQYF
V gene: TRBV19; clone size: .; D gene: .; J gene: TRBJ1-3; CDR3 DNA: TGTGCCAGTAGTACTCAACAAGGAGCGGGAAACACCATATATTTT; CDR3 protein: CASSTQQGAGNTIYF
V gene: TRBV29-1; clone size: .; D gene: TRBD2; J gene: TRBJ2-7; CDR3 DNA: TGCAGCGTTGGCCAGCGGGGAGCCTACGAGCAGTACTTC; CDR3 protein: CSVGQRGAYEQYF
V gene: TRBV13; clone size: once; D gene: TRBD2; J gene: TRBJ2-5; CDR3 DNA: TGTGCCAGCAGCTTAGGCACGCTAGCGGGGGGATTAGAGACCCAGTACTTC; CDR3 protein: CASSLGTLAGGLETQYF
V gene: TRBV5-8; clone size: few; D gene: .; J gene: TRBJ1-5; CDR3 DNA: TGTGCCAGCAGCACGGGTCTGAATCAGCCCCAGCATTTT; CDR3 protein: CASSTGLNQPQHF
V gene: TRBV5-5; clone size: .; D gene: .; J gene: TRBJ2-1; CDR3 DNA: TGTGCCAGCAGCTTATTAGTCAATGAGCAGTTCTTC; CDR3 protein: CASSLLVNEQFF
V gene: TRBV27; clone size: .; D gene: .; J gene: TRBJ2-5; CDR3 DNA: TGTGCCAGCAGTTTAGTGGTAGAAGAGACCCAGTACTTC; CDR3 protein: CASSLVVEETQYF
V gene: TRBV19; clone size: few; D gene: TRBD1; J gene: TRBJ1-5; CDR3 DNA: TGTGCCAGTAGTATGCCAGGGGGCTTCGGCAATCAGCCCCAGCATTTT; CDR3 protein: CASSMPGGFGNQPQHF
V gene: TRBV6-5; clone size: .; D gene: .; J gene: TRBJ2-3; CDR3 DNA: TGTGCCAGCAGCCTGGGACACACAGATACGCAGTATTTT; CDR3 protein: CASSLGHTDTQYF
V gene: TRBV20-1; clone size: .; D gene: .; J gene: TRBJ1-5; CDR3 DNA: TGCAGTGCACTCGATCAGCCCCAGCATTTT; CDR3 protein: CSALDQPQHF
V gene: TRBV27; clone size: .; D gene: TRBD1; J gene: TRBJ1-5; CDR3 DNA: TGTGCCAGCAGTTTAGGGACAGGGTACAATCAGCCCCAGCATTTT; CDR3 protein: CASSLGTGYNQPQHF
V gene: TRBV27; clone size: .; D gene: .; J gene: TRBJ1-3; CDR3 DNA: TGTGCCAGCAGTGCGCAGGGGCCCCACTCTGGAAACACCATATATTTT; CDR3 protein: CASSAQGPHSGNTIYF